This T cell receptor beta chain was recovered during a study of early stage breast cancer tumors (dated by TCRdb to 2017 to 2019). A note on the overall study: Of the roughly 15 invasive breast tumors, 12 to 13 were found to be estrogen receptor-positive, progesterone receptor-positive and HER2-negative. About 70% of the 12 ER+/PR+/HER2- tumors were invasive ductal carcinomas, while the other four were invasive lobular carcinomas. A read coverage of roughly 10-fold per sample was achieved on average. The samples as a whole yielded 2 million to 3 million detected templates, corresponding to fewer than 1.4 million unique clonotypes.

Results the study describes overall, beyond this receptor: Compared with adjacent normal breast tissue, tumors had about 2.5-fold higher T cell density and higher clonality. Enriched TCRB sequences shared across patients were found to be mostly commonly generated sequences that were unlikely to play an important role in the tumor microenvironment. Analysis by tumor subtype was prevented by the small cohort size. Repertoires from blood resembled normal breast more closely than tumor, and using blood as a reference for each tissue separated tumor from normal in about 90% of the 16 patients. Sequencing bulk genomic DNA from unsorted cells could not capture chain pairing or functional markers like CD4, CD8 and FOXP3.

Adjacent normal breast tissue was collected about 2-4.5 cm away from the tumor, rinsed in PBS and stored in prechilled RNAlater. Normal breast tissue often required roughly 85-330 mg of tissue for sufficient DNA because of high lipid content and low cell density. The study profiled bulk TCR beta-chain repertoires in matched peripheral blood, tumor and adjacent normal breast tissue taken from about 15 patients with early-stage breast cancer. The Qiagen AllPrep DNA/RNA Mini kit was used to extract genomic DNA. Two independent genomic DNA replicates were amplified for each sample, with around 0.5 ug used for blood and around 1.5 ug for tumor or normal breast. TCRB sequencing of genomic DNA was carried out with the ImmunoSeq Intro kit according to the manufacturer's instructions. For absolute quantification, the roughly 30-cycle multiplex PCR included proprietary primers along with spike-in control sequences. Single-end 150-bp reads were used to sequence an 87-bp fragment spanning the CDR3 and the flanking V and J genes. Seven samples, each with two replicates, were multiplexed per lane of an Illumina MiSeq using version 3.0 chemistry. As for the original processing: Raw data were processed by the vendor's proprietary pipeline, with both replicates merged into one result per sample. Productive rearrangements sharing the V-gene family, CDR3 amino acid sequence and J-gene segment were defined as clonotypes. Clonality was computed as 1 minus the normalized Shannon entropy (Pielou evenness) of TCRB abundances. T cell density was estimated by dividing total templates by the number of input cells inferred from the DNA input amount. Total repertoire diversity and clonality were estimated with Recon using default parameters. Tumor-enriched clonotypes were defined as having over 0.1% abundance in tumor and at least 32-fold higher abundance than in normal breast. TCRdb's version of the immuneACCESS table is confined to in-frame rearrangements and falls short of the full clone set. An unresolved V gene accounts for under half of the shortfall where checked; the remainder is of unknown origin. From that table come the V and J calls and clone size; the DNA was used to work out D and trimming. Present in this sample are 11,000 to 15,000 clones, roughly 84% of which were seen just once. The top ten hold just under 5% of the sample.

On this clone: What antigen it recognizes has not been identified. One base away there is no much larger clone; base qualities are not given.

Material: normal breast tissue next to the tumor. The TCR was taken from a person aged 25 to 39 with breast cancer.

The CDR3 protein sequence reads: CAWSPGPNTEAFF. The DNA sequence is given as TGTGCCTGGAGCCCGGGACCCAACACTGAAGCTTTCTTT. The receptor chain draws on TRBV30 and TRBJ1-1, with TRBD1 perhaps the D gene, on 5 matching bases. V is shortened by 3 bases, J by 2 bases, and the region joining them spans 10 bases. The CDR3 spans 13 residues, from the cysteine through the phenylalanine. The retained sequence is limited to the CDR3, 39 bases, with the frame set at the first base. The germline V gene (reference sequence) sets CDR1 to GTSNPN and CDR2 to SVGIG. This CDR3, with the reference TRBV30 and TRBJ1-1 proteins standing in past its ends, gives the full variable domain SQTIHQWPATLVQPVGSPLSLECTVEGTSNPNLYWYRQAAGRGLQLLFYSVGIGQISSEVPQNLSASRPQDRQFILSSKKLLLSDSGFYLCAWSPGPNTEAFFGQGTRLTVV.